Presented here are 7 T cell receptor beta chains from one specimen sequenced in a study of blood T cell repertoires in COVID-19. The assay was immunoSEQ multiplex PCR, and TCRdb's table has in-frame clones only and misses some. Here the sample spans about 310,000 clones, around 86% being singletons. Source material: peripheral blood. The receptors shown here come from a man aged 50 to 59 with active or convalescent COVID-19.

The CDR3 DNA follows: TGTGCCAGCTCGGAAACAGGGAACTATGGCTACACCTTC. Amino acid sequence: CASSETGNYGYTF. This chain connects TRBV18 to TRBJ1-2; the D gene is possibly TRBD1 (6 bases). The germline CDR1 and CDR2 sequences are KGHSH and LQKENI. The CDR3 sequence is 13 residues long. Trimming left V 6 bases short and J 2 bases short, with 10 bases between.

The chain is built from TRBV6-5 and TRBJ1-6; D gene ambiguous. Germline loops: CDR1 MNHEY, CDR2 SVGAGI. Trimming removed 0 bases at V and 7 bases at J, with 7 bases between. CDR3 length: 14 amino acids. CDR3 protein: CASSYSTRNSPLHF. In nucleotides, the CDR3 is TGTGCCAGCAGTTACTCTACCAGGAATTCACCCCTCCACTTT.

Here the CDR3 reads CATGTRLAGGRNEQFF. DNA of the CDR3: TGTGCCACCGGCACGAGGCTAGCGGGAGGGCGGAATGAGCAGTTCTTC. The chain recombines TRBV24-1 with TRBJ2-1; 12 nucleotides align to TRBD2. CDR1 KGHDR and CDR2 SFDVKD come from the germline V gene. This CDR3 is 16 amino acids long. J gave up 7 bases and V 9 bases, and 12 bases lay outside the gene matches.

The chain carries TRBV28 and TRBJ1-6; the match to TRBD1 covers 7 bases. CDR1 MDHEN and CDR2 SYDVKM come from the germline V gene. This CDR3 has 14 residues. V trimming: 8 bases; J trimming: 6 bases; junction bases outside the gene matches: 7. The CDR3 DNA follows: TGTGCCAGCTACCTAGAGGGGGCTAATTCACCCCTCCACTTT. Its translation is CASYLEGANSPLHF.

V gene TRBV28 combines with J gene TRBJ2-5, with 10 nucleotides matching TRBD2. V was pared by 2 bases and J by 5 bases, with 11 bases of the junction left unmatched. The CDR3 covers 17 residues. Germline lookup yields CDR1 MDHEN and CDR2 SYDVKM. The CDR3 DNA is TGTGCCAGCAGTTTAGGCGGCCTAGCGGGAGTCAGTGAGACCCAGTACTTC. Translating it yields CASSLGGLAGVSETQYF.

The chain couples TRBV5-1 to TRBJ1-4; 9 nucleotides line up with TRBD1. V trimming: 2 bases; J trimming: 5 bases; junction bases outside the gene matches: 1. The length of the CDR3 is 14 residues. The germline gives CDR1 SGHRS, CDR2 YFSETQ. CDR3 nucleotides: TGCGCCAGCAGCTTCGGGACAGGGAATGAAAAACTGTTTTTT. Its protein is CASSFGTGNEKLFF.

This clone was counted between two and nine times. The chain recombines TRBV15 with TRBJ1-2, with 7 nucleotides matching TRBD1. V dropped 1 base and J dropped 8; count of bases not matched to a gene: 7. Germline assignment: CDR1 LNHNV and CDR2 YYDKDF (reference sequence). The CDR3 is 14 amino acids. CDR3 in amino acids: CATSRGQGGSGYTF. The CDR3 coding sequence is TGTGCCACCAGCAGAGGACAGGGCGGGTCAGGCTACACCTTC.